Each of the 23 T cell receptor beta chains below was sequenced from the same sample in a study of T cell responses to AZD1222 COVID-19 vaccine. Measured with immunoSEQ multiplex PCR; TCRdb has only the in-frame clones, and not every one. The sample has around 200,000 clones, about 91% seen once. The material sequenced was peripheral blood, taken on day 0 of AZD1222 vaccination. The receptors shown here come from an adult in good health.

The chain has TRBV30 and TRBJ1-3; D unresolved. Germline values: CDR1 GTSNPN, CDR2 SVGIG (reference sequence). Trimming stripped 0 bases from V and 0 bases from J, with 6 bases between. CDR3 size: 14 residues. DNA of the CDR3: TGTGCCTGGAGTGTACTCCGCTCTGGAAACACCATATATTTT. It specifies CAWSVLRSGNTIYF. The variable domain in full, completed from reference TRBV30 and TRBJ1-3, reads SQTIHQWPATLVQPVGSPLSLECTVEGTSNPNLYWYRQAAGRGLQLLFYSVGIGQISSEVPQNLSASRPQDRQFILSSKKLLLSDSGFYLCAWSVLRSGNTIYFGEGSWLTVV.

The chain combines TRBV29-1 with TRBJ2-7, with a weak D call TRBD2 (6 bases). Germline V gene data show CDR1 as SQVTM and CDR2 as ANQGSEA. The V and J ends lost 0 bases and 4 bases respectively, with 7 bases between them. The CDR3 consists of 12 residues. CDR3 sequence reads: CSVEDAGYEQYF. The DNA of the CDR3 is TGCAGCGTTGAAGATGCGGGGTACGAGCAGTACTTC.

V is TRBV5-6 and J is TRBJ1-1, with a tentative D call TRBD1 (5 bases). The CDR3 contains 15 residues. The germline V gene has CDR1 SGHDT and CDR2 YYEEEE. V was clipped by 4 bases and J by 5 bases, with 18 bases between them. Here the CDR3 reads CASSPVQGGRTEAFF. CDR3 coding DNA: TGTGCCAGCAGCCCTGTTCAGGGTGGGAGGACTGAAGCTTTCTTT.

This clone was recorded many times. V usage is TRBV9 and J usage is TRBJ1-2; 7 bases match TRBD1. Germline V gives CDR1 SGDLS, CDR2 YYNGEE. V gave up 3 bases and J gave up 4 bases; unmatched junction bases: 9. This CDR3 contains 15 residues. This chain's CDR3 is CASSAQDRLSYGYTF. The CDR3 nucleotides are TGTGCCAGCAGCGCCCAGGACAGGTTATCCTATGGCTACACCTTC.

The chain joins TRBV5-1 to TRBJ2-7, with TRBD1 matching 10 bases. After removal of 4 bases from V and 5 bases from J, the junction contained 6 bases not matched to a gene. CDR3 length: 14 residues. The germline gives CDR1 SGHRS, CDR2 YFSETQ. In DNA form, the CDR3 reads TGCGCCAGCAGCCGGGACAGGGGAGTGCACGAGCAGTACTTC. Protein sequence: CASSRDRGVHEQYF.

The chain combines TRBV2 with TRBJ1-5; weak D call: TRBD1 (6 bases). V was cut by 3 bases and J by 6 bases, with 6 bases left in between. The germline CDR1 and CDR2 sequences are SNHLY and FYNNEI. This CDR3 has 12 residues. CDR3 nucleotides: TGTGCCAGCAGTGACAGGGGTCAGCCCCAGCATTTT. As protein: CASSDRGQPQHF. The full variable domain, in which reference TRBV2 and TRBJ1-5 provide the parts outside the CDR3, is EPEVTQTPSHQVTQMGQEVILRCVPISNHLYFYWYRQILGQKVEFLVSFYNNEISEKSEIFDDQFSVERPDGSNFTLKIRSTKLEDSAMYFCASSDRGQPQHFGDGTRLSIL.

The gene calls are TRBV7-8 and TRBJ2-7, with a possible D match to TRBD2 (7 bases). V was trimmed by 1 base and J by 5 bases, leaving 12 bases between them. CDR3 length: 14 amino acids. Per germline, CDR1 SGHVS and CDR2 FQNEAQ. The CDR3: CASSLVRGGDEQYF. In DNA form, the CDR3 reads TGTGCCAGCAGCTTAGTCAGGGGAGGGGACGAGCAGTACTTC.

The rearrangement joins TRBV4-1 to TRBJ2-7; D unresolved. CDR3 size: 14 residues. V was pared by 0 bases and J by 6 bases, with 12 bases between. Germline V lookup: CDR1 MGHRA, CDR2 YSYEKL. DNA for the CDR3: TGCGCCAGCAGCCAAGATCTCAGGAACCCCGAGCAGTACTTC. Residues: CASSQDLRNPEQYF.

This clone appeared a single time. The chain joins TRBV12-5 to TRBJ1-1; D is undetermined. V shed 7 bases and J shed 7 bases, with 13 bases lying between them. The CDR3 loop spans 12 amino acids. Per germline, CDR1 LGHNT and CDR2 FRNRAP. The CDR3 DNA follows: TGTGCTAGTGCCTCTGAAGGTATTGAAGCTTTCTTT. Its protein is CASASEGIEAFF.

This sequence joins TRBV4-1 and TRBJ1-6; the D gene is possibly TRBD1 (5 bases). The CDR3 runs to 14 residues. V was cut by 1 base and J by 9 bases, with 10 bases left in between. Germline values: CDR1 MGHRA, CDR2 YSYEKL. The DNA of the CDR3 is TGCGCCAGCAGCCAAGGGGGGATTGGTTCACCCCTCCACTTT. It translates to CASSQGGIGSPLHF.

The rearrangement links TRBV24-1 to TRBJ1-1; D call uncertain. The germline V gene encodes CDR1 KGHDR and CDR2 SFDVKD. Deletions cut 2 bases from V and 0 bases from J, with 3 bases between. This CDR3 is built from 13 residues. The chain's CDR3 is CATSDSLNTEAFF. The CDR3 bases are TGTGCCACCAGTGATTCCCTGAACACTGAAGCTTTCTTT.

In this sample, this clone turned up once. V gene TRBV4-1 combines with J gene TRBJ1-2, with 10 bases lining up with TRBD1. This CDR3 contains 15 residues. Per germline, CDR1 MGHRA and CDR2 YSYEKL. The J segment lost 4 bases and the V segment lost 3 bases, leaving 5 bases of the junction unmatched. CDR3 DNA: TGCGCCAGCAGCCAGGGACAGGGGCACAGCTATGGCTACACCTTC. Protein product: CASSQGQGHSYGYTF.

The chain links TRBV28 to TRBJ2-7; 11 bases fit TRBD2. Germline loops: CDR1 MDHEN, CDR2 SYDVKM. The junction had 12 bases not matched to a gene; V was cut back by 3 bases and J by 5 bases. The CDR3 extends over 17 amino acids. The CDR3 DNA sequence: TGTGCCAGCAGTTTCACCGCCCCCCGACTAGCGGGGAACGAGCAGTACTTC. This translates into CASSFTAPRLAGNEQYF.

The chain links TRBV6-6 to TRBJ1-6; D possibly corresponds to TRBD1 (6 bases). CDR3 size: 14 residues. V was trimmed by 8 bases and J by 11 bases, leaving 19 bases between them. In germline, CDR1 is MNHNY, CDR2 SVGAGI (reference sequence). CDR3 in amino acids: CASREGGARAPLHF. As DNA, the CDR3 is TGTGCCAGCCGAGAAGGGGGGGCTAGGGCACCCCTCCACTTT.

V gene TRBV10-3 combines with J gene TRBJ2-7; D possibly corresponds to TRBD1 (6 bases). V lost 5 bases and J 4 bases, leaving 9 bases between the germline ends. CDR1 is ENHRY and CDR2 is SYGVKD in the germline V gene. This CDR3 region has 12 residues. Here the CDR3 DNA reads TGTGCCATCAGTCCTACAGGGTACGAGCAGTACTTC. The encoded protein is CAISPTGYEQYF.

V usage is TRBV18 and J usage is TRBJ1-2; tentatively, D is TRBD1 (5 bases). CDR1 KGHSH and CDR2 LQKENI come from the germline V gene. Trimming took off 2 bases at V and 0 bases at J, with 10 bases between the two ends. This CDR3 region has 15 residues. CDR3 in amino acids: CASSPSREANYGYTF. CDR3 bases: TGTGCCAGCTCACCATCCAGGGAAGCTAACTATGGCTACACCTTC.

The rearrangement links TRBV6-5 to TRBJ2-7, with unresolved D. CDR3 length: 12 amino acids. CDR1 is MNHEY, CDR2 SVGAGI, per germline. Trimming left V 7 bases short and J 3 bases short, with 10 bases between. This chain's CDR3 is CASTYKFYEQYF. The CDR3 nucleotides read TGTGCCAGCACCTACAAGTTCTACGAGCAGTACTTC.

The chain recombines TRBV7-8 with TRBJ2-1; 8 bases fit TRBD1. With V trimmed by 5 bases and J by 5 bases, 2 bases remained unmatched. The CDR3 totals 13 residues. Germline V gene lookup returns CDR1 SGHVS and CDR2 FQNEAQ. For the CDR3, the DNA is TGTGCCAGCAGCATGGACAGGGACAATGAGCAGTTCTTC. It yields the protein CASSMDRDNEQFF.

This clone was counted a single time. The chain links TRBV5-1 to TRBJ2-1, with D unclear. The CDR3 covers 13 residues. The V gene lost 0 bases and the J gene lost 4 bases, with 5 bases spanning the gap. Looked up from germline, CDR1 is SGHRS and CDR2 is YFSETQ. This chain's CDR3 is CASSLGQYNEQFF. The DNA of the CDR3 is TGCGCCAGCAGCTTGGGGCAGTACAATGAGCAGTTCTTC.

The rearrangement links TRBV19 to TRBJ2-3, with 9 nucleotides matching TRBD2. The V and J ends lost 7 bases and 2 bases, in that order; junction bases with no gene match: 10. The CDR3 is made up of 16 amino acids. Germline values: CDR1 LNHDA, CDR2 SQIVND (reference sequence). The CDR3 sequence: CASTAAGGRVTDTQYF. CDR3 nucleotide sequence: TGTGCCAGTACTGCAGCGGGGGGACGGGTCACAGATACGCAGTATTTT.

This clone has only one observation. The gene calls are TRBV5-5 and TRBJ2-3; TRBD2 matches 8 bases. J gave up 2 bases and V 2 bases, and 1 base lay outside the gene matches. This CDR3 is 14 amino acids long. Germline V gene data show CDR1 as SGHKS and CDR2 as YYEKEE (reference sequence). The DNA for the CDR3 is TGTGCCAGCAGCTTTAGCGGGGTCACAGATACGCAGTATTTT. It codes for CASSFSGVTDTQYF.

The V gene is TRBV9, the J gene TRBJ2-7, with 12 positions matching TRBD1. From germline, CDR1 is SGDLS and CDR2 YYNGEE. This CDR3 is 15 amino acids long. V lost 4 bases, J lost 4 bases, and 6 bases stayed unmatched. The DNA of the CDR3 is TGTGCCAGCAGCCTCGGGACAGGGGGCGATTACGAGCAGTACTTC. This sequence encodes CASSLGTGGDYEQYF. The whole variable domain, filled in from reference TRBV9 and TRBJ2-7, reads DSGVTQTPKHLITATGQRVTLRCSPRSGDLSVYWYQQSLDQGLQFLIQYYNGEERAKGNILERFSAQQFPDLHSELNLSSLELGDSALYFCASSLGTGGDYEQYFGPGTRLTVT.

The chain uses TRBV5-1 and TRBJ2-7, with 8 bases that match TRBD1. CDR1 and CDR2 from the germline V gene are SGHRS and YFSETQ. The CDR3 is 14 amino acids. V was pared by 3 bases and J by 2 bases, with 4 bases of the junction left unmatched. This chain's CDR3 is CASSSGQGPYEQYF. The CDR3 DNA reads TGCGCCAGCAGCTCAGGACAGGGTCCCTACGAGCAGTACTTC.